This TCR beta chain derives from a study of Graves' ophthalmopathy and Graves' hyperthyroidism. Whole-study results and caveats: Built on 13 signatures, a model told ophthalmopathy apart from stable hyperthyroidism with almost 90% sensitivity and less than 82% specificity.

Hyperthyroidism patients, aged 18 to 65, were newly diagnosed, under 2 months' duration. Lactation, pregnancy, uncontrolled infections and other autoimmune diseases were all grounds for excluding patients. Each diagnosis was determined on the basis of clinical symptoms, serum thyroxine, TRAb, thyroid ultrasound and orbital computed tomography. Germline loops: CDR1 MNHEY, CDR2 SVGEGT. The junction had 4 bases not matched to a gene; V was cut back by 2 bases and J by 4 bases. The CDR3 runs to 14 residues. RNA transcripts were the source from which TCR beta CDR3 regions were amplified. HTBI primers were employed in first-round RT-PCR, then a second-round multiplex PCR followed. From the multiplex PCR reads, TCRdb called clonotypes with MiXCR, one entry per CDR3 protein. The table has hundreds of thousands of distinct CDR3 sequences, roughly 20% seen once. Details on this clonotype: Its antigen is not known.

This chain links TRBV6-2 or TRBV6-3 with TRBJ1-1; TRBD1 matches at 7 bases. This receptor was identified in a woman in her late teens or twenties with stable Graves' hyperthyroidism. The material sequenced was peripheral blood. The CDR3 loop reads CASSYTGTATEAFF. The CDR3 DNA is TGTGCCAGCAGTTACACGGGGACAGCCACTGAAGCTTTCTTT.